The T cell receptor (beta chain) under discussion was sequenced for a study of CD8 T cells in Susac syndrome. Study results and limitations: A relatively small number of individuals underwent TCR sequencing and HLA analysis. Susac syndrome CD8+ repertoires were clonally expanded, most strongly in CD8+ TEMRA cells.

This clonotype appeared a single time. Antigen unknown. RNA in amounts of about 0.45 to 1 ug was reverse transcribed with random hexamers. The immunoSEQ assay covered 54 Vbeta and 13 Jbeta segments for CDR3. One entry per CDR3 protein results from TCRdb running MiXCR on the immunoSEQ multiplex PCR reads. Counted here are about 120,000 distinct CDR3 sequences, about 93% occurring once; the ten biggest clones make up around 0.28%. Input material: CD8+ T cells from PBMCs. The sequence was collected from a human donor with Susac syndrome.

The CDR3 sequence: CASALTGYYGYTF. The CDR3 coding sequence is TGCGCCAGCGCCCTAACAGGGTACTATGGCTACACCTTC. The V call is TRBV10-2, the J call TRBJ1-2, with D possibly TRBD1 on 6 matching bases. Germline V gives CDR1 WSHSY, CDR2 SAAADI. The germline V and J ends were trimmed by 8 bases and 3 bases, with 13 bases remaining between them. CDR3 length: 13 residues.